The 27 T cell receptor beta chains below all came from one sample that was sequenced in a study of post-analysis software for immune sequencing data. Overall study findings and caveats: A few TRBV segments occurring more often in patients than controls included TRBV5-6, TRBV5-1 and TRBV20-1.

These TCRs' antigens remain unknown. Presence of unique molecular identifiers characterized the TCR beta cDNA libraries. TCRdb ran MiXCR on the PCR reads and lists one entry per CDR3 protein. The repertoire holds around 250,000 distinct CDR3 sequences, with 36% as singletons. The source material was blood. These receptors originate from a girl aged 10 to 17 with multiple sclerosis.

The V call is TRBV3-1, the J call TRBJ2-3, with 8 bases lining up with TRBD2. The CDR3 is 14 amino acids. From germline, CDR1 is LGHDT and CDR2 YNNKEL (reference sequence). The trim removed 0 bases at V and 14 bases at J, leaving 10 bases unmatched. CDR3 nucleotide sequence: TGTGCCAGCAGCCAAGATCGCGGGGGGCTAGGCTGGTATTTT. This gives the protein CASSQDRGGLGWYF.

This clonotype was counted many times. The rearrangement links TRBV5-1 to TRBJ1-5, with D tentatively TRBD1 (5 bases). CDR3 length equals 13 residues. Between the trimmed V and J ends, which lost 4 bases and 1 base, there was a span of 6 bases. The germline gives CDR1 SGHRS, CDR2 YFSETQ. CDR3 residues: CASSRDSNQPQHF. The DNA of the CDR3 is TGCGCCAGCAGCAGGGACAGCAATCAGCCCCAGCATTTT.

The CDR3 sequence is CASSAPRRGYEQYF. The CDR3, as DNA: TGTGCCAGCAGCGCGCCCCGCCGGGGGTACGAGCAGTACTTC. The chain joins TRBV7-9 to TRBJ2-7, with TRBD2 as a possible D gene (6 bases). Germline V gene data show CDR1 as SEHNR and CDR2 as FQNEAQ (reference sequence). The germline V and J ends were trimmed by 5 bases and 4 bases, with 15 bases remaining between them. CDR3 size: 14 residues.

This clonotype was seen a single time. With a much larger clone just one base away, this may be a read error. The chain recombines TRBV7-6 with TRBJ2-2; a possible D gene is TRBD2 (6 bases). The CDR3 is made up of 16 amino acids. Germline V gene data show CDR1 as SGHVS and CDR2 as FNYEAQ. DNA for the CDR3: TGTGCCAGCAGCTTAGTGGCAGGCTCGAACACCGGGGGGCTGTTTTTT. Its protein is CASSLVAGSNTGGLFF. Looking up the rest from reference TRBV7-6 and TRBJ2-2 gives the full variable domain: GAGVSQSPRYKVTKRGQDVALRCDPISGHVSLYWYRQALGQGPEFLTYFNYEAQQDKSGLPNDRFSAERPEGSISTLTIQRTEQRDSAMYRCASSLVAGSNTGGLFFGEGSRLTVL.

This clonotype was seen many times. Its ends do not fully match the called genes, so a read error is possible. The chain employs TRBV4-2 and TRBJ2-3; TRBD2 matches at 8 bases. Germline CDR1 reads LGHNA; CDR2 reads YNFKEQ. The length of the CDR3 is 14 residues. CDR3 protein: CASRQAGAADTQYF. For the CDR3, the DNA is TGTGCCAGCAGGCAAGCGGGAGCGGCAGATACGCAGTATTTT.

A few counts support this clonotype. At one boundary the junction diverges from the germline segment, which might be a read error. DNA for the CDR3: TGCGCCAGCAGCCCCACCCGACAGAGGATGAACACTGGAGCTTTCTTT. It codes for CASSPTRQRMNTGAFF. The rearrangement joins TRBV5-1 to TRBJ1-1, with D possibly matching TRBD1 (5 bases). The CDR3 is 16 amino acids. Germline V gene data show CDR1 as SGHRS and CDR2 as YFSETQ.

On this clonotype itself: A clone one base away is much larger, so this may be a read error. The chain combines TRBV7-8 with TRBJ2-1, with D possibly being TRBD2 (6 bases). Germline V gives CDR1 SGHVS, CDR2 FQNEAQ. The CDR3 spans 14 residues. Trimming pared 4 bases from V and 7 bases from J, leaving 14 bases between. The CDR3 bases are TGTGCCAGCAGCTCGGACTATGGTGGAAATGAGCAGTTCTTC. This codes for CASSSDYGGNEQFF. Full variable domain (missing parts from reference TRBV7-8 and TRBJ2-1): GAGVSQSPRYKVAKRGQDVALRCDPISGHVSLFWYQQALGQGPEFLTYFQNEAQLDKSGLPSDRFFAERPEGSVSTLKIQRTQQEDSAVYLCASSSDYGGNEQFFGPGTRLTVL.

In this sample, this clonotype turned up many times. The V call is TRBV12-3 or TRBV12-4, the J call TRBJ1-2; 9 bases map to TRBD1. The CDR3 length is 12 residues. V was clipped by 7 bases and J by 6 bases; unmatched bases: 3. Here the CDR3 reads CASTRTGDGYTF. For the CDR3, the DNA is TGTGCCAGCACTCGGACAGGGGATGGCTACACCTTC.

This chain uses TRBV4-1 with TRBJ1-5; D not certain. The length of the CDR3 is 16 residues. CDR1 is MGHRA and CDR2 is YSYEKL in the germline V gene. The V end was cut by 1 base, the J end by 10 bases, with 20 bases between. For the CDR3, the DNA is TGCGCCAGCAGCCAAGGCTCTGCCCGGGGAGGGCAACCCCAGCATTTT. Protein product: CASSQGSARGGQPQHF.

The J gene is TRBJ1-6, the V gene TRBV7-9, with unresolved D. The germline V and J ends were trimmed by 5 bases and 5 bases, with 13 bases remaining between them. Germline CDR1 SEHNR, CDR2 FQNEAQ (reference sequence). The CDR3 runs 15 residues. CDR3 in DNA: TGTGCCAGCAGCGTGGACCTAAGAGATAATTCACCCCTCCACTTT. Its protein is CASSVDLRDNSPLHF.

This clonotype has just a few counts. The gene calls are TRBV7-2 and TRBJ2-1; no definite D call. V shed 5 bases and J shed 3 bases, with 5 bases lying between them. In germline, CDR1 is SGHTA, CDR2 FQGNSA. There are 12 residues in the CDR3. The CDR3 region is CASSVNYNEQFF. The CDR3 nucleotides are TGTGCCAGCAGCGTCAACTACAATGAGCAGTTCTTC.

The rearrangement joins TRBV6-5 to TRBJ2-7; D uncertain. Germline CDR1 reads MNHEY; CDR2 reads SVGAGI. The V end lost 0 bases, the J end lost 0 bases, and 6 bases lay between the germline ends. CDR3 length: 14 amino acids. The CDR3 region is CASSYSVPSYEQYF. CDR3 coding DNA: TGTGCCAGCAGTTACTCTGTCCCCTCCTACGAGCAGTACTTC.

This clonotype was observed at least ten times. The rearrangement joins TRBV20-1 to TRBJ2-1; D possibly corresponds to TRBD2 (5 bases). Germline V gene lookup returns CDR1 DFQATT and CDR2 SNEGSKA (reference sequence). The CDR3 runs 12 residues. V dropped 4 bases and J dropped 8 bases, with 12 bases sitting between them. The CDR3 sequence is CSAKGFSDEQFF. The DNA for the CDR3 is TGCAGTGCTAAGGGATTTAGCGATGAGCAGTTCTTC.

The chain joins TRBV9 to TRBJ2-1, with 10 nucleotides matching TRBD2. The germline CDR1 and CDR2 sequences are SGDLS and YYNGEE. The V segment lost 0 bases and the J segment 4 bases; nucleotides outside the gene matches: 1. CDR3 length: 15 residues. The CDR3 sequence is CASSVGSGGYNEQFF. CDR3 DNA sequence: TGTGCCAGCAGCGTAGGTAGCGGGGGGTACAATGAGCAGTTCTTC.

This clonotype was detected many times. The rearrangement joins TRBV12-3 or TRBV12-4 to TRBJ1-1; 7 bases match TRBD1. V lost 1 base, J lost 1 base, and 0 bases stayed unmatched. The CDR3 is 14 amino acids. The CDR3 coding sequence is TGTGCCAGCAGTTTAGAGGGGGCGAACACTGAAGCTTTCTTT. Translation: CASSLEGANTEAFF.

The J gene is TRBJ2-1, the V gene TRBV7-8; D possibly uses TRBD1 or TRBD2 (5 bases each). Trimming stripped 5 bases from V and 9 bases from J, with 14 bases between. This CDR3 is built from 13 residues. CDR1 and CDR2 from the germline V gene are SGHVS and FQNEAQ. The CDR3 spells CASSTDRRGEQFF. The CDR3 DNA reads TGTGCCAGCAGCACCGACAGACGGGGTGAGCAGTTCTTC.

About this clonotype itself: One base away lies a much larger clone, so this may be a sequencing read error. The chain links TRBV12-3 or TRBV12-4 to TRBJ2-1, with 8 bases lining up with TRBD2. The V and J ends lost 4 bases and 3 bases, in that order; junction bases with no gene match: 5. The CDR3 extends over 15 amino acids. The CDR3 loop is CASSCRTSSYNEQFF. DNA for the CDR3: TGTGCCAGCAGTTGCCGGACTAGCAGCTACAATGAGCAGTTCTTC.

This clonotype was seen just once. V gene TRBV2 combines with J gene TRBJ2-6; no reliable D call. V was cut by 6 bases and J by 0 bases, with 18 bases left in between. Germline CDR1 reads SNHLY; CDR2 reads FYNNEI. The CDR3 has 18 residues. The CDR3 nucleotides are TGTGCCAGCAGACCGTTGTCGGGTCCGCTCTCTGGGGCCAACGTCCTGACTTTC. It specifies CASRPLSGPLSGANVLTF.

This clonotype was counted ten times or more. The chain has TRBV12-3 or TRBV12-4 and TRBJ1-1; D is unclear. The CDR3 totals 16 residues. Trimming took 6 bases from V and 2 from J, leaving 19 bases between them. CDR3 region: CASSHSPLVENTEAFF. CDR3 nucleotides: TGTGCCAGCAGCCACAGTCCCCTGGTTGAAAACACTGAAGCTTTCTTT.

This clonotype was counted many times. This chain links TRBV3-1 with TRBJ1-1; D call uncertain. The CDR3 length is 11 residues. Germline-derived CDR1 and CDR2 are LGHDT and YNNKEL (reference sequence). V lost 1 base, J lost 11 bases, and 8 bases lay in between. For the CDR3, the DNA is TGTGCCAGCAGCCAAGCCAGCCTCGCTTTCTTT. It codes for CASSQASLAFF.

This clonotype was seen once. The chain employs TRBV7-3 and TRBJ1-1, with 7 positions matching TRBD1. Germline CDR1 is SGHTA and CDR2 is FQGTGA. The CDR3 length is 15 residues. V shed 6 bases, J shed 1 base, and the junction held 8 bases outside the gene matches. The CDR3 region has the DNA TGTGCCAGCAGTCAAACCGGGACAGCGAACACTGAAGCTTTCTTT. Translating it yields CASSQTGTANTEAFF.

The V call is TRBV20-1, the J call TRBJ2-1; D gene unclear. CDR1 and CDR2 from the germline V gene are DFQATT and SNEGSKA (reference sequence). The CDR3 covers 11 residues. The ends were cut back, 6 bases at V and 4 bases at J, with 7 bases in the middle. CDR3: CSASQYNEQFF. As DNA, the CDR3 is TGCAGTGCCTCTCAGTACAATGAGCAGTTCTTC.

The chain uses TRBV12-3 or TRBV12-4 and TRBJ2-2; a possible D gene is TRBD2 (5 bases). Trimming cost V 1 base and J 6 bases, with 18 bases left between them. The CDR3 runs to 17 residues. CDR3 sequence (DNA): TGTGCCAGCAGTTTAGATGGGAGCGGCAGAACACCCGGGGAGCTGTTTTTT. Protein product: CASSLDGSGRTPGELFF.

The chain links TRBV10-3 to TRBJ1-3; no clear D. The CDR3 extends over 12 amino acids. Germline CDR1 is ENHRY and CDR2 is SYGVKD. The V and J ends lost 4 bases and 3 bases respectively, with 4 bases between them. The CDR3 is CAISVHGNTIYF. Written as DNA, the CDR3 is TGTGCCATCAGTGTACATGGAAACACCATATATTTT.

The chain carries TRBV7-6 and TRBJ2-6; D remains unclear. The CDR3 contains 8 residues. The V end lost 3 bases, the J end lost 18 bases, and 3 bases lay between the germline ends. Germline values: CDR1 SGHVS, CDR2 FNYEAQ. The chain's CDR3 is CASSFGTF. CDR3 nucleotides: TGTGCCAGCAGCTTCGGGACTTTC.

The rearrangement links TRBV7-9 to TRBJ2-5, with D possibly TRBD1 on 5 matching bases. The CDR3 covers 14 residues. V was pared by 4 bases and J by 5 bases, with 14 bases between. CDR1 SEHNR and CDR2 FQNEAQ come from the germline V gene (reference sequence). CDR3 in DNA: TGTGCCAGCAGCTCCTACAGGTTTGGGGAGACCCAGTACTTC. Protein sequence: CASSSYRFGETQYF.

The V and J genes are TRBV10-3 and TRBJ2-7, with D unresolved. The J call could be wrong; TRBJ2-5 is a better fit for the DNA end. The CDR3 covers 12 residues. Germline loops: CDR1 ENHRY, CDR2 SYGVKD. CDR3 nucleotides: TGTGCCATCGGGCCAGCCCCGGGGACCCAGTACTTC. Translating gives CAIGPAPGTQYF.